This T cell receptor (beta chain) was profiled in a study of shared clonotypes between healthy human individuals. Study-level results: Compared with memory subsets, naive subsets generally had larger estimated richness. Lower generation probabilities were found for non-shared clonotypes than for those shared by all four donors.

Donors, healthy HIV-negative adults, lacked recent acute infections or vaccinations. The split of CD4+ cells yielded CD45RA+ naive and CD45RA-negative memory subsets. A remark on this clone: Its antigen is undetermined.

Germline loops: CDR1 SSHAT, CDR2 FNYEAQ (reference sequence). With 5 bases removed from V and 1 base from J, the gap between germline ends came to 11 bases. The CDR3 is made up of 14 amino acids. Sequencing was performed with immunoSEQ multiplex PCR; in TCRdb, only in-frame clones are kept and a portion is missing. The sample holds about 510,000 clones, almost 97% seen once. The chain recombines TRBV7-7 with TRBJ2-5; possibly TRBD1 for D (5 bases). The sample taken for sequencing was naive CD4+ T cells sorted from blood. Subset defined: CD45RA+ positively selected. This sequence originates from a young woman in good health. The CDR3 bases are TGTGCCAGCAGCCCTACAGGTCTCCAAGAGACCCAGTACTTC. Protein product: CASSPTGLQETQYF.